Listed below are T cell receptor beta chains from one sample, sequenced in a study of cytomegalovirus exposure and HLA in healthy donors. Sequencing used immunoSEQ multiplex PCR; TCRdb keeps in-frame clones, though not all of them. Here the sample spans 180,000 or so clones, around 82% being singletons. The sample consisted of PBMCs. The receptor set was obtained from a male donor in good health and CMV-seronegative. The CDR3 runs from the conserved cysteine through the conserved F or W. Each record gives: V gene, clone size, J gene, D gene, CDR3 protein, CDR3 DNA. D genes are given only for firm matches. Clone size, where shown, is once, few, many, or a class for clones that have expanded.

v_call: TRBV19
clone_size: NA
j_call: TRBJ2-1
d_call: NA
cdr3_aa: CASSTLGGQNRIYNEQFF
cdr3_nt: TGTGCCAGTAGTACCTTAGGCGGACAGAACCGAATATACAATGAGCAGTTCTTC

v_call: TRBV7-3
clone_size: NA
j_call: TRBJ1-1
d_call: NA
cdr3_aa: CASSSTGSGTEAFF
cdr3_nt: TGTGCCAGCAGCTCTACAGGGAGCGGCACTGAAGCTTTCTTT

v_call: TRBV2
clone_size: NA
j_call: TRBJ2-7
d_call: NA
cdr3_aa: CASSEAGATGVGYEQYF
cdr3_nt: TGTGCCAGCAGTGAAGCGGGTGCGACGGGAGTGGGCTACGAGCAGTACTTC

v_call: TRBV19
clone_size: NA
j_call: TRBJ2-7
d_call: NA
cdr3_aa: CASSQGTYEQYF
cdr3_nt: TGTGCCAGTAGCCAGGGGACCTACGAGCAGTACTTC

v_call: TRBV19
clone_size: NA
j_call: TRBJ1-4
d_call: TRBD1
cdr3_aa: CASNDRGRFVTNEKLFF
cdr3_nt: TGTGCCAGTAACGACAGGGGGCGATTTGTCACTAATGAAAAACTGTTTTTT

v_call: TRBV28
clone_size: NA
j_call: TRBJ1-2
d_call: NA
cdr3_aa: CASSDDRNYGYTF
cdr3_nt: TGTGCCAGCAGTGACGACAGGAACTATGGCTACACCTTC

v_call: TRBV27
clone_size: NA
j_call: TRBJ2-1
d_call: TRBD2
cdr3_aa: CASSLSASGTRIDEQFF
cdr3_nt: TGTGCCAGCAGCCTCTCAGCCTCCGGGACTAGGATCGATGAGCAGTTCTTC

v_call: TRBV6-1
clone_size: NA
j_call: TRBJ2-7
d_call: NA
cdr3_aa: CASRERWAGLTEQYF
cdr3_nt: TGTGCCAGCAGGGAGCGATGGGCAGGGTTGACCGAGCAGTACTTC

v_call: TRBV29-1
clone_size: NA
j_call: TRBJ2-2
d_call: NA
cdr3_aa: CSVERGLNTGELFF
cdr3_nt: TGCAGCGTCGAGAGGGGGTTAAACACCGGGGAGCTGTTTTTT

v_call: TRBV5-1
clone_size: NA
j_call: TRBJ2-1
d_call: TRBD2
cdr3_aa: CASSFLAGVGRNEQFF
cdr3_nt: TGCGCCAGCAGCTTTCTCGCGGGAGTGGGTCGCAATGAGCAGTTCTTC

v_call: TRBV11-2
clone_size: NA
j_call: TRBJ1-2
d_call: TRBD1
cdr3_aa: CASSLDPARGRGYGYTF
cdr3_nt: TGTGCCAGCAGCTTAGATCCTGCCAGGGGGCGCGGCTATGGCTACACCTTC

v_call: TRBV2
clone_size: NA
j_call: TRBJ1-5
d_call: NA
cdr3_aa: CASSGRTVDQPQHF
cdr3_nt: TGTGCCAGCAGCGGGAGGACAGTGGATCAGCCCCAGCATTTT

v_call: TRBV28
clone_size: NA
j_call: TRBJ2-7
d_call: NA
cdr3_aa: CASSSVYEQYF
cdr3_nt: TGTGCCAGCAGTTCAGTCTACGAGCAGTACTTC

v_call: TRBV4-1
clone_size: NA
j_call: TRBJ2-7
d_call: TRBD2
cdr3_aa: CASSQEVAGGPGQYF
cdr3_nt: TGCGCCAGCAGCCAAGAGGTAGCGGGAGGGCCTGGGCAGTACTTC

v_call: TRBV27
clone_size: NA
j_call: TRBJ2-1
d_call: TRBD2
cdr3_aa: CASSLLAGGGEQFF
cdr3_nt: TGTGCCAGCAGTCTCCTAGCGGGGGGGGGTGAGCAGTTCTTC

v_call: TRBV5-1
clone_size: once
j_call: TRBJ1-5
d_call: TRBD1
cdr3_aa: CASSPGTGSNQPQHF
cdr3_nt: TGCGCCAGCAGCCCGGGGACAGGGAGTAATCAGCCCCAGCATTTT

v_call: TRBV5-5
clone_size: NA
j_call: TRBJ1-4
d_call: TRBD1
cdr3_aa: CASSLAGPGTGAIRYEKLFF
cdr3_nt: TGTGCCAGCAGCTTGGCCGGTCCCGGGACAGGGGCAATCAGATACGAAAAACTGTTTTTT

v_call: TRBV10-3
clone_size: NA
j_call: TRBJ2-3
d_call: TRBD1
cdr3_aa: CAISSAGTGGADTQYF
cdr3_nt: TGTGCCATCAGTTCCGCCGGGACAGGGGGGGCAGATACGCAGTATTTT

v_call: TRBV6-5
clone_size: NA
j_call: TRBJ1-1
d_call: NA
cdr3_aa: CASTQGSTEAFF
cdr3_nt: TGTGCCAGCACCCAGGGGAGCACTGAAGCTTTCTTT

v_call: TRBV5-4
clone_size: NA
j_call: TRBJ2-2
d_call: TRBD1
cdr3_aa: CASSRGTGATTGELFF
cdr3_nt: TGTGCCAGCAGCCGAGGGACAGGGGCAACCACCGGGGAGCTGTTTTTT

v_call: TRBV11-2
clone_size: NA
j_call: TRBJ2-7
d_call: TRBD1
cdr3_aa: CASSLTGAYEQYF
cdr3_nt: TGTGCCAGCAGCTTGACAGGGGCTTACGAGCAGTACTTC

v_call: TRBV5-1
clone_size: few
j_call: TRBJ2-2
d_call: TRBD2
cdr3_aa: CASSQTTSGSMAGELFF
cdr3_nt: TGCGCCAGCAGCCAGACGACTAGCGGGAGTATGGCCGGGGAGCTGTTTTTT

v_call: TRBV30
clone_size: NA
j_call: TRBJ2-7
d_call: TRBD2
cdr3_aa: CAWSVPPPFGRILSYEQYF
cdr3_nt: TGTGCCTGGAGTGTACCCCCCCCATTCGGGAGGATCCTCTCCTACGAGCAGTACTTC

v_call: TRBV7-9
clone_size: NA
j_call: TRBJ1-1
d_call: NA
cdr3_aa: CASSFRTRAEGSEAFF
cdr3_nt: TGTGCCAGCAGCTTTCGCACCCGAGCGGAGGGGTCTGAAGCTTTCTTT

v_call: TRBV5-4
clone_size: NA
j_call: TRBJ2-3
d_call: TRBD2
cdr3_aa: CASSLDASGQRDTQYF
cdr3_nt: TGTGCCAGCAGCTTGGATGCTAGCGGACAAAGAGATACGCAGTATTTT

v_call: TRBV11-2
clone_size: NA
j_call: TRBJ2-7
d_call: NA
cdr3_aa: CASSLLQGGISYEQYF
cdr3_nt: TGTGCCAGCAGCTTGTTACAGGGGGGGATTTCCTACGAGCAGTACTTC

v_call: TRBV9
clone_size: once
j_call: TRBJ2-7
d_call: NA
cdr3_aa: CASSVYWGAGEQYF
cdr3_nt: TGTGCCAGCAGCGTATACTGGGGCGCGGGGGAGCAGTACTTC

v_call: TRBV2
clone_size: NA
j_call: TRBJ2-7
d_call: NA
cdr3_aa: CASRGVRGPYEQYF
cdr3_nt: TGTGCCAGCAGAGGGGTTAGGGGTCCCTACGAGCAGTACTTC

v_call: TRBV6-4
clone_size: NA
j_call: TRBJ2-1
d_call: NA
cdr3_aa: CASSISDAGYNEQFF
cdr3_nt: TGTGCCAGCAGTATCTCCGATGCGGGCTACAATGAGCAGTTCTTC

v_call: TRBV5-8
clone_size: NA
j_call: TRBJ1-5
d_call: NA
cdr3_aa: CASLGDSNQPQHF
cdr3_nt: TGTGCCAGCTTAGGGGATAGCAATCAGCCCCAGCATTTT

v_call: TRBV7-8
clone_size: NA
j_call: TRBJ2-7
d_call: NA
cdr3_aa: CASSLGGQSSYEQYF
cdr3_nt: TGTGCCAGCAGCTTAGGTGGGCAGTCGTCCTACGAGCAGTACTTC

v_call: TRBV9
clone_size: NA
j_call: TRBJ1-1
d_call: NA
cdr3_aa: CASSGFGSTEAFF
cdr3_nt: TGTGCCAGCAGCGGGTTCGGTAGCACTGAAGCTTTCTTT

v_call: TRBV7-9
clone_size: NA
j_call: TRBJ2-7
d_call: NA
cdr3_aa: CSSSSDSGEQYF
cdr3_nt: TGTTCCAGCAGCTCGGACAGCGGCGAGCAGTACTTC

v_call: TRBV7-2
clone_size: once
j_call: TRBJ1-6
d_call: TRBD1
cdr3_aa: CASSSGQGNSPLHF
cdr3_nt: TGTGCCAGCAGCTCCGGACAGGGTAATTCACCCCTCCACTTT

v_call: TRBV11-2
clone_size: NA
j_call: TRBJ1-1
d_call: TRBD1
cdr3_aa: CASSRRTGGLNTEAFF
cdr3_nt: TGTGCCAGCAGCCGACGGACAGGGGGCTTGAACACTGAAGCTTTCTTT

v_call: TRBV9
clone_size: NA
j_call: TRBJ2-2
d_call: TRBD1
cdr3_aa: CASSEAGTGFGELFF
cdr3_nt: TGTGCCAGCAGCGAGGCCGGGACAGGGTTCGGGGAGCTGTTTTTT

v_call: TRBV10-3
clone_size: once
j_call: TRBJ1-1
d_call: NA
cdr3_aa: CAISGQENTEAFF
cdr3_nt: TGTGCCATCAGCGGCCAGGAGAACACTGAAGCTTTCTTT

v_call: TRBV5-1
clone_size: NA
j_call: TRBJ2-1
d_call: TRBD2
cdr3_aa: CASSLTSGRAGEQFF
cdr3_nt: TGCGCCAGCAGCTTGACTAGCGGGAGGGCAGGTGAGCAGTTCTTC

v_call: TRBV5-6
clone_size: NA
j_call: TRBJ1-5
d_call: TRBD1
cdr3_aa: CASSSAGTGVWQPQHF
cdr3_nt: TGTGCCAGCAGCTCGGCCGGGACAGGGGTCTGGCAGCCCCAGCATTTT

v_call: TRBV9
clone_size: NA
j_call: TRBJ1-1
d_call: NA
cdr3_aa: CASTPTGARRGEAFF
cdr3_nt: TGTGCCAGCACACCGACTGGGGCTAGAAGGGGTGAAGCTTTCTTT

v_call: TRBV21-1
clone_size: once
j_call: TRBJ1-6
d_call: NA
cdr3_aa: CAGTPGENSPLHF
cdr3_nt: TGTGCCGGCACCCCGGGTGAAAATTCACCCCTCCACTTT

v_call: TRBV5-4
clone_size: few
j_call: TRBJ2-7
d_call: TRBD1
cdr3_aa: CASSLGTAGEQYF
cdr3_nt: TGTGCCAGCAGCCTCGGGACAGCTGGGGAGCAGTACTTC

v_call: TRBV6-5
clone_size: NA
j_call: TRBJ2-3
d_call: NA
cdr3_aa: CASSYSGQITGAQYF
cdr3_nt: TGTGCCAGCAGTTACTCGGGCCAAATCACAGGTGCGCAGTATTTT

v_call: TRBV29-1
clone_size: NA
j_call: TRBJ1-1
d_call: NA
cdr3_aa: CSAEGGQNTEAFF
cdr3_nt: TGCAGCGCCGAAGGCGGACAAAACACTGAAGCTTTCTTT

v_call: TRBV27
clone_size: NA
j_call: TRBJ2-7
d_call: TRBD1
cdr3_aa: CASRYRDRGLYEQYF
cdr3_nt: TGTGCCAGCAGATACCGGGACAGGGGGTTATACGAGCAGTACTTC

v_call: TRBV6-1
clone_size: NA
j_call: TRBJ2-7
d_call: NA
cdr3_aa: CASSDPRQTYEQYF
cdr3_nt: TGTGCCAGCAGTGATCCGCGACAGACCTACGAGCAGTACTTC

v_call: TRBV14
clone_size: NA
j_call: TRBJ1-2
d_call: NA
cdr3_aa: CASSQGGRTGNGYTF
cdr3_nt: TGTGCCAGCAGCCAAGGTGGAAGAACAGGGAATGGCTACACCTTC

v_call: TRBV10-2
clone_size: NA
j_call: TRBJ1-2
d_call: NA
cdr3_aa: CASSLDPGWNGYTF
cdr3_nt: TGCGCCAGCAGTCTAGACCCGGGTTGGAATGGCTACACCTTC

v_call: TRBV15
clone_size: NA
j_call: TRBJ2-1
d_call: TRBD2
cdr3_aa: CATSRGPPSGDNEQFF
cdr3_nt: TGTGCCACCAGCAGAGGTCCGCCTAGCGGGGACAATGAGCAGTTCTTC

v_call: TRBV18
clone_size: NA
j_call: TRBJ1-2
d_call: TRBD1
cdr3_aa: CASSPQGYGYTF
cdr3_nt: TGTGCCAGCTCCCCACAGGGGTATGGCTACACCTTC

v_call: TRBV7-2
clone_size: NA
j_call: TRBJ1-5
d_call: NA
cdr3_aa: CASSTDSSNQPQHF
cdr3_nt: TGTGCCAGCAGCACAGACAGTAGCAATCAGCCCCAGCATTTT